This entry is about one T cell receptor beta chain. This sample was included in a study of blood T cell repertoires in COVID-19. Study background: COVID-19 samples from acute and convalescent phases originated in the United States, Italy and Spain. PBMCs, B-cell-depleted T cells, or T cells were the source of the cDNA or gDNA that made up the material.

Per the germline V gene, CDR1 is SQVTM and CDR2 is ANQGSEA. This CDR3 region has 16 residues. Trimming took 5 bases from V and 5 from J; bases not matched to a gene: 13. The method was immunoSEQ multiplex PCR; TCRdb's version includes in-frame clones alone and lacks a portion of them. The repertoire has tens of thousands of clones, 85% to 90% of them found once; the top ten carry about 4.9%. This chain uses TRBV29-1 with TRBJ2-1; TRBD2 matches 9 bases. Sequenced material: peripheral blood. This sequence was found in a man aged 60 to 75 with acute or convalescent COVID-19. CDR3 region: CSVRRLGGRGDNEQFF. The CDR3 bases are TGCAGCGTTCGACGGCTGGGCGGGAGGGGCGACAATGAGCAGTTCTTC.